This section outlines one TCR beta chain sequence together with its context. Its antigen is as yet unknown. This entry belongs to a study of CD8+CD57+ T cells in acquired aplastic anemia. Overall study results and limits: Around 30 sequences, all CD8+ CDR3, were shared between patients and controls. Patients did not significantly differ from controls in CD8+ Simpson's diversity.

Investigators profiled TCR beta VDJ and CDR3 from genomic DNA template. Each CDR3 protein gets one entry after TCRdb re-called the reads with MiXCR. Of about 40,000 distinct CDR3 sequences listed, approximately 67% were seen once; the top ten hold 23%. The CDR3 runs to 13 residues. In germline, CDR1 is DFQATT, CDR2 SNEGSKA (reference sequence). Trimming left V 6 bases short and J 2 bases short, with 14 bases between. The chain carries TRBV20-1 and TRBJ2-7; no definite D call. Material: sorted CD4+, CD8+, or CD8+CD57+ T cells (not recorded which) from PBMCs. The receptor was isolated from a human donor in good health, serving as a control. CDR3 sequence: CSAEQATPYEQYF. The CDR3, as DNA: TGCAGTGCAGAGCAGGCGACGCCCTACGAGCAGTACTTC.